The 32 T cell receptor beta chains reported below all come from one sample, sequenced in a study of shared clonotypes between healthy human individuals. Sequencing used immunoSEQ multiplex PCR; TCRdb keeps in-frame clones, though not all of them. The data hold approximately 1,500,000 clones, with around 98% observed a single time. Source material: naive CD4+ T cells sorted from blood. This sample's subset: CD45RA+ positively selected. These receptors originate from a man aged 30 to 39 in good health.

The chain links TRBV9 to TRBJ2-7, with 7 bases fitting TRBD2. V gave up 0 bases and J gave up 5 bases; unmatched junction bases: 17. The CDR3 runs to 18 residues. Germline V gene lookup returns CDR1 SGDLS and CDR2 YYNGEE. The chain's CDR3 is CASSVGSGLAGEQDEQYF. CDR3 nucleotide sequence: TGTGCCAGCAGCGTAGGTAGCGGGTTAGCCGGAGAACAGGACGAGCAGTACTTC.

The rearrangement links TRBV6-6 to TRBJ2-5; D uncertain. In germline, CDR1 is MNHNY, CDR2 SVGAGI (reference sequence). V was clipped by 3 bases and J by 7 bases, with 12 bases between them. The CDR3 spans 13 residues. CDR3 sequence reads: CASSYSGFGTQYF. The CDR3 region has the DNA TGTGCCAGCAGTTATTCGGGTTTTGGGACCCAGTACTTC.

The chain uses TRBV5-1 and TRBJ2-1; 8 nucleotides match TRBD2. CDR1 SGHRS and CDR2 YFSETQ come from the germline V gene. This CDR3 spans 16 amino acids. The V gene end was trimmed by 2 bases and the J gene end by 5 bases; junction bases not matched to a gene: 9. CDR3 nucleotides: TGCGCCAGCAGCTTCCGGACTAGCCCTGGCCACAATGAGCAGTTCTTC. Encoded protein: CASSFRTSPGHNEQFF.

The chain has TRBV18 and TRBJ2-1; 11 nucleotides align to TRBD2. CDR1 KGHSH and CDR2 LQKENI come from the germline V gene. The CDR3 runs to 15 residues. V shed 5 bases, J shed 4 bases, and the junction held 4 bases outside the gene matches. CDR3 nucleotide sequence: TGTGCCAGCTCATCAGGACTAGCGGGTTACAATGAGCAGTTCTTC. It yields the protein CASSSGLAGYNEQFF.

About this clone itself: In the same sample, other DNA sequences code for this CDR3. The genes are TRBV6-1 and TRBJ2-7; possibly TRBD1 for D (6 bases). Germline CDR1 is MNHNS and CDR2 is SASEGT. V was shortened by 4 bases and J by 1 base, with 8 bases between the two germline ends. The CDR3 runs 13 residues. The CDR3 protein is CASSATGSYEQYF. For the CDR3, the DNA is TGTGCCAGCAGTGCGACAGGATCCTACGAGCAGTACTTC.

This chain connects TRBV20-1 to TRBJ1-1; D gene unclear. Germline V gene data show CDR1 as DFQATT and CDR2 as SNEGSKA (reference sequence). Trimming cost V 0 bases and J 9 bases, with 8 bases left between them. The CDR3 has 11 residues. CDR3 sequence reads: CSARDIEKAFF. The CDR3 DNA reads as TGCAGTGCTAGAGATATCGAGAAAGCTTTCTTT.

The rearrangement joins TRBV10-3 to TRBJ2-5; D might be TRBD2 (6 bases). Germline assignment: CDR1 ENHRY and CDR2 SYGVKD. The CDR3 length is 14 residues. With 6 bases removed from V and 3 bases from J, the gap between germline ends came to 14 bases. The CDR3 spells CAIRPGTFEETQYF. In DNA, the CDR3 is TGTGCCATCAGACCCGGGACTTTCGAAGAGACCCAGTACTTC.

The V and J genes are TRBV6-5 and TRBJ1-5; D remains ambiguous. CDR1 and CDR2 (germline): MNHEY, SVGAGI. This CDR3 region has 15 residues. Trimming removed 4 bases from V and 5 bases from J, with 15 bases in between. The CDR3 coding sequence is TGTGCCAGCAGTTTTGGACGGGCACGGGATCAGCCCCAGCATTTT. As protein: CASSFGRARDQPQHF.

Remarks on this clone: Different DNA sequences within this sample yield the same CDR3. The chain carries TRBV11-2 and TRBJ1-1; D uncertain. Germline V lookup: CDR1 SGHAT, CDR2 FQNNGV. This CDR3 region has 13 residues. The V and J ends lost 2 bases and 5 bases respectively, with 9 bases between them. CDR3 nucleotide sequence: TGTGCCAGCAGCTTAAACAGAGGGACTGAAGCTTTCTTT. Protein sequence: CASSLNRGTEAFF.

This chain connects TRBV10-2 to TRBJ2-7; 7 positions agree with TRBD2. The CDR3 length is 14 residues. The J segment lost 5 bases and the V segment lost 7 bases, leaving 11 bases of the junction unmatched. CDR1 and CDR2 from the germline V gene are WSHSY and SAAADI. As DNA, the CDR3 is TGCGCCAGCACTTACCCGGGGGGTAGGGACGAGCAGTACTTC. Amino acids: CASTYPGGRDEQYF.

Here the CDR3 reads CASSVHGLETQYF. The CDR3 nucleotides read TGTGCCAGCAGCGTTCATGGATTGGAGACCCAGTACTTC. This chain connects TRBV9 to TRBJ2-5, with D uncertain. From germline, CDR1 is SGDLS and CDR2 YYNGEE. The CDR3 is made up of 13 amino acids. Deletions cut 2 bases from V and 5 bases from J, with 10 bases between.

The chain is built from TRBV5-1 and TRBJ2-5; 7 bases align to TRBD1. Trimming took 3 bases from V and 3 from J; bases not matched to a gene: 8. The CDR3 is 15 amino acids. The V gene's germline CDR1 is SGHRS and CDR2 YFSETQ. The CDR3 protein is CASSWPTGSEETQYF. The CDR3 nucleotides are TGCGCCAGCAGCTGGCCGACAGGGAGTGAAGAGACCCAGTACTTC.

DNA for the CDR3: TGTGCCAGCTCACCCTCGAGACAATGGAGCAATCAGCCCCAGCATTTT. Translating gives CASSPSRQWSNQPQHF. V gene TRBV18 combines with J gene TRBJ1-5; D not certain. CDR3 size: 16 residues. V was clipped by 3 bases and J by 1 base, with 13 bases between them. CDR1 and CDR2 (germline): KGHSH, LQKENI.

The J gene is TRBJ2-7, the V gene TRBV4-1; 7 nucleotides agree with TRBD2. Germline-derived CDR1 and CDR2 are MGHRA and YSYEKL. This CDR3 region has 15 residues. The trim removed 0 bases at V and 6 bases at J, leaving 8 bases unmatched. CDR3 amino acids: CASSQELLAESEQYF. DNA of the CDR3: TGCGCCAGCAGCCAAGAGCTTCTAGCGGAAAGCGAGCAGTACTTC.

The CDR3 spells CAISASPRGTGELFF. The CDR3 nucleotides are TGTGCCATCAGCGCGTCCCCCAGGGGCACCGGGGAGCTGTTTTTT. V is TRBV10-3 and J is TRBJ2-2; D perhaps matches TRBD1 (6 bases). Looked up from germline, CDR1 is ENHRY and CDR2 is SYGVKD. V lost 6 bases and J lost 4, with 15 bases in between. CDR3 size: 15 residues.

The chain combines TRBV19 with TRBJ2-5; D remains ambiguous. V lost 8 bases, J lost 5 bases, and 9 bases lay in between. Germline lookup yields CDR1 LNHDA and CDR2 SQIVND (reference sequence). The CDR3 is 11 residues long. The CDR3 DNA reads TGTGCCAGTGGCCCCGGGGAGACCCAGTACTTC. Amino acid sequence: CASGPGETQYF.

V and J are TRBV7-8 and TRBJ1-4; 8 bases match TRBD1. The junction had 12 bases not matched to a gene; V was cut back by 4 bases and J by 8 bases. Per germline, CDR1 SGHVS and CDR2 FQNEAQ. The CDR3 length is 16 residues. CDR3 sequence (DNA): TGTGCCAGCAGCTGGACACCCGGGACAGGAGGAGAAAAACTGTTTTTT. Protein sequence: CASSWTPGTGGEKLFF.

The chain links TRBV5-5 to TRBJ2-1, with 8 nucleotides matching TRBD1. The trim removed 4 bases at V and 6 bases at J, leaving 9 bases unmatched. The CDR3 runs 15 residues. Germline assignment: CDR1 SGHKS and CDR2 YYEKEE (reference sequence). This CDR3 is CASSRTGGAGNEQFF. CDR3 DNA sequence: TGTGCCAGCAGCAGAACAGGGGGAGCGGGCAATGAGCAGTTCTTC.

The chain recombines TRBV7-2 with TRBJ2-3; D is undetermined. There are 10 residues in the CDR3. Trimming removed 6 bases from V and 11 bases from J, with 9 bases in between. The germline CDR1 and CDR2 sequences are SGHTA and FQGNSA. CDR3: CASRAEEQYF. Here the CDR3 DNA reads TGTGCCAGCAGGGCCGAGGAGCAGTATTTT.

The chain employs TRBV29-1 and TRBJ2-7, with D possibly TRBD2 on 6 matching bases. V shed 7 bases and J shed 7 bases, with 26 bases lying between them. The CDR3 is made up of 15 amino acids. Germline lookup yields CDR1 SQVTM and CDR2 ANQGSEA. The CDR3 DNA reads as TGCAGCGCTACCTTGGGAACTAGCCCCGGTGGGGAGCAGTACTTC. Protein product: CSATLGTSPGGEQYF.

J is TRBJ2-7 and V is TRBV6-5, with 8 bases that match TRBD2. The germline CDR1 and CDR2 sequences are MNHEY and SVGAGI. This CDR3 spans 15 amino acids. Germline trimming cut 6 bases from V and 5 bases from J; bases unmatched to any gene: 12. The CDR3 DNA is TGTGCCAGCAGCCCCGGAAGGGGACTAGTACACGAGCAGTACTTC. This codes for CASSPGRGLVHEQYF.

The chain employs TRBV4-3 and TRBJ2-1; D unclear. Germline lookup yields CDR1 LGHNA and CDR2 YSLEER. The CDR3 loop spans 14 amino acids. Trimming stripped 5 bases from V and 10 bases from J, with 18 bases between. CDR3 nucleotide sequence: TGCGCCAGCAGCTCCGATTTCTCCGTCGGGGAGCAGTTCTTC. Translation gives CASSSDFSVGEQFF.

CDR3 protein: CASSPSQANYGYTF. CDR3 in DNA: TGTGCCAGCTCACCATCGCAGGCAAACTATGGCTACACCTTC. V gene TRBV18 combines with J gene TRBJ1-2; D is uncertain. This CDR3 is 14 amino acids long. The germline V gene encodes CDR1 KGHSH and CDR2 LQKENI. The ends were cut back, 2 bases at V and 2 bases at J, with 9 bases in the middle.

CDR3 sequence (DNA): TGTGCCATCAGTGAGGGGACAGAGAGCAATCAGCCCCAGCATTTT. Translation: CAISEGTESNQPQHF. The chain recombines TRBV10-3 with TRBJ1-5; 7 nucleotides match TRBD1. V was clipped by 2 bases and J by 1 base; unmatched bases: 2. The germline V gene encodes CDR1 ENHRY and CDR2 SYGVKD. The CDR3 sequence is 15 residues long.

This clone appeared once. At the DNA level, this CDR3 is encoded by other sequences in the same sample as well. The chain combines TRBV5-4 with TRBJ2-7, with a possible D match to TRBD2 (5 bases). Trimming removed 0 bases at V and 1 base at J, with 8 bases between. The germline gives CDR1 SGHNT, CDR2 YYREEE (reference sequence). The CDR3 totals 14 residues. CDR3 DNA: TGTGCCAGCAGCTTGGCCGCGGGTTCCTACGAGCAGTACTTC. Encoded protein: CASSLAAGSYEQYF.

The rearrangement joins TRBV29-1 to TRBJ2-7; 12 bases are shared with TRBD2. The CDR3 has 14 residues. Germline lookup yields CDR1 SQVTM and CDR2 ANQGSEA. J lost 7 bases, V lost 6 bases, and 10 bases had no gene match. The DNA for the CDR3 is TGCAGCGTGGCTAGGACTAGCGGGGTCGGGGAGCAGTACTTC. Translation: CSVARTSGVGEQYF.

The V gene is TRBV19, the J gene TRBJ1-3; D might be TRBD1 (5 bases). The CDR3 contains 16 residues. Trimming removed 5 bases from V and 0 bases from J, with 14 bases in between. CDR1 and CDR2 (germline): LNHDA, SQIVND (reference sequence). CDR3 bases: TGTGCCAGTAGTCTCTTCGCCCAGGGCTCTGGAAACACCATATATTTT. As protein: CASSLFAQGSGNTIYF.

V is TRBV6-5 and J is TRBJ1-2; 9 bases align to TRBD1. The CDR3 has 13 residues. The ends lost 6 bases at V and 8 bases at J; junction bases unmatched: 7. CDR1 and CDR2 (germline): MNHEY, SVGAGI. The CDR3 nucleotides are TGTGCCAGCAGGGGACAGGGCAGTCGGGGCTACACCTTC. Translation gives CASRGQGSRGYTF.

The chain carries TRBV28 and TRBJ2-7; TRBD1 matches 7 bases. The germline V gene has CDR1 MDHEN and CDR2 SYDVKM. The J segment lost 6 bases and the V segment lost 5 bases, leaving 13 bases of the junction unmatched. The CDR3 extends over 15 amino acids. CDR3 protein: CASSPLPGGGGEQYF. CDR3 sequence (DNA): TGTGCCAGCAGTCCCCTACCAGGGGGTGGTGGCGAGCAGTACTTC.

The V call is TRBV7-2, the J call TRBJ2-1; 8 nucleotides line up with TRBD1. The V and J ends lost 5 bases and 0 bases, in that order; junction bases with no gene match: 6. Per germline, CDR1 SGHTA and CDR2 FQGNSA. This CDR3 spans 16 amino acids. DNA of the CDR3: TGTGCCAGCAGCCCCCGACAGGGGAGCTCCTACAATGAGCAGTTCTTC. Its protein product is CASSPRQGSSYNEQFF.

This clone was seen a single time. The sample holds other DNA sequences that translate to the same CDR3. This sequence joins TRBV5-1 and TRBJ2-5, with 7 bases aligning to TRBD1. The CDR3 has 13 amino acids. The ends lost 0 bases at V and 7 bases at J; junction bases unmatched: 3. From germline, CDR1 is SGHRS and CDR2 YFSETQ. The CDR3 DNA sequence: TGCGCCAGCAGCTTGGGACAGGGTGGGACCCAGTACTTC. This gives the protein CASSLGQGGTQYF.

The chain combines TRBV27 with TRBJ2-5; 8 positions match TRBD1. The CDR3 runs 16 residues. The V gene end was trimmed by 4 bases and the J gene end by 4 bases; junction bases not matched to a gene: 11. Per germline, CDR1 MNHEY and CDR2 SMNVEV (reference sequence). For the CDR3, the DNA is TGTGCCAGCAGTTCGAGACAGGGGCCTAACCCAGAGACCCAGTACTTC. It encodes CASSSRQGPNPETQYF.